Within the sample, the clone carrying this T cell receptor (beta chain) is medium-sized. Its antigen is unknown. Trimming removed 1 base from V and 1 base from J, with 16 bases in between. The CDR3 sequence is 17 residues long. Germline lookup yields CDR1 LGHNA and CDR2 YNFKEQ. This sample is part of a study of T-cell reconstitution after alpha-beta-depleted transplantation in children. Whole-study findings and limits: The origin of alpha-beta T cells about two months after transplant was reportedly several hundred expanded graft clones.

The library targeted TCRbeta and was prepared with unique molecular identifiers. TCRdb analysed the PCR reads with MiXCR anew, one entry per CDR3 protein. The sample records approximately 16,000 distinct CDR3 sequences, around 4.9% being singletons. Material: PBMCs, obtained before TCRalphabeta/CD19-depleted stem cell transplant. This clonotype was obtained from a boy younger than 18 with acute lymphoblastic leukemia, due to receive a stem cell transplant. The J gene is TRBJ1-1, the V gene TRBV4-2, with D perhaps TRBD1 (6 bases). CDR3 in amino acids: CASSQAWFRGPNTEAFF. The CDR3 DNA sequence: TGTGCCAGCAGCCAAGCTTGGTTCAGGGGACCGAACACTGAAGCTTTCTTT.